One T cell receptor (beta chain) is described in this entry. The CDR3 has 14 amino acids. Germline V lookup: CDR1 MNHEY, CDR2 SMNVEV (reference sequence). Deletions cut 6 bases from V and 0 bases from J, with 8 bases between. These data are taken from a study of blood T cells in healthy people across ages. Together with a sample-barcoded 5' primer, a J-beta primer mix was included in a second PCR lasting roughly 6 to 12 cycles. MiXCR, run by TCRdb on the 5' RACE reads, gives a single entry per CDR3 protein. Of roughly 1,500,000 distinct CDR3 sequences listed, approximately 38% are singletons. This TCR was sampled from a young woman in good health. The chain joins TRBV27 to TRBJ1-4; D not resolved. The specimen sequenced was blood. CDR3 DNA: TGTGCCAGCAGCCCCGACTCAACTAATGAAAAACTGTTTTTT. Its translation: CASSPDSTNEKLFF. The full variable domain, rest sourced from reference TRBV27 and TRBJ1-4, is EAQVTQNPRYLITVTGKKLTVTCSQNMNHEYMSWYRQDPGLGLRQIYYSMNVEVTDKGDVPEGYKVSRKEKRNFPLILESPSPNQTSLYFCASSPDSTNEKLFFGSGTQLSVL.